This T cell receptor (beta chain) was sequenced during a study of blood T cell repertoires in COVID-19. Study as a whole: The samples span acute and convalescent COVID-19 from the United States, Italy and Spain. Sources were T cells, B-cell-depleted T cells, or PBMCs; the material itself was cDNA or gDNA.

The CDR3 has 15 residues. With 5 bases clipped from V and 1 base from J, the junction kept 7 bases outside the gene matches. CDR1 is SGHTA, CDR2 FQGNSA, per germline. Original handling: Amplification of reference gene primers was used by the study to estimate nucleated cell counts. Sequencing was performed with immunoSEQ multiplex PCR; in TCRdb, only in-frame clones are kept and a portion is missing. V, J and clone size derive from that table, while D and trimming were established from the DNA sequence. The sample holds about 100,000 clones; around 88% are singletons and the top ten take about 5%. Sample: peripheral blood. The chain links TRBV7-2 to TRBJ2-7; TRBD2 matches at 8 bases. The clonotype was recovered from a human donor in a cohort sampled during active COVID-19. Here the CDR3 reads CASSKEAGVSYEQYF. In DNA, the CDR3 is TGTGCCAGCAGCAAAGAAGCGGGAGTGTCCTACGAGCAGTACTTC.